Reported below is one T cell receptor (beta chain). TCRdb's copy holds only in-frame clones and misses some; the assay was immunoSEQ multiplex PCR. The sample carries about 480,000 clones, about 91% recorded once. The record originates from a study of blood T cell repertoires in COVID-19. Study details: The origin of the acute and convalescent COVID-19 samples was the United States, Italy and Spain. Nucleic acid was either cDNA or gDNA, and it came from T cells, B-cell-depleted T cells, or PBMCs.

The CDR3 loop spans 16 amino acids. Deletions cut 0 bases from V and 3 bases from J, with 12 bases between. Per the germline V gene, CDR1 is LGHDT and CDR2 is YNNKEL (reference sequence). Seattle's enrolled individuals joined amid active infection and were then monitored longitudinally. The J gene is TRBJ1-3, the V gene TRBV3-1 (or the pseudogene TRBV3-2); D remains unclear. This TCR derives from a man aged 18 to 29 with COVID-19, enrolled during active disease. Sequenced input: peripheral blood. Here the CDR3 DNA reads TGTGCCAGCAGCCAAGATGATAGGGCGGGTGGAAACACCATATATTTT. Protein sequence: CASSQDDRAGGNTIYF.